This T cell receptor (beta chain) originates from a study of blood T cell repertoires in COVID-19. Looking at the study overall: Acute and convalescent COVID-19 specimens originated in the United States, Italy and Spain. Sample material is recorded as cDNA or gDNA derived from T cells, B-cell-depleted T cells, or PBMCs.

This CDR3 spans 16 amino acids. Germline values: CDR1 PRHDT, CDR2 FYEKMQ (reference sequence). Trimming took 5 bases from V and 1 from J, leaving 17 bases between them. Source study methods: Reference gene primer amplification gave nucleated cell count estimates. Method: immunoSEQ multiplex PCR; TCRdb's copy keeps in-frame clones and lacks some. The V and J calls and clone size come from that table; D and trimming were worked out from the DNA. The sample yields some 42,000 clones, approximately 88% seen once. The specimen sequenced was peripheral blood. The sequence derives from a human donor in a cohort sampled during active COVID-19. V and J are TRBV13 and TRBJ2-5; D perhaps matches TRBD2 (5 bases). DNA of the CDR3: TGTGCCAGCAGCCCTCTCCGGGAAGCGCCCCAAGAGACCCAGTACTTC. This sequence encodes CASSPLREAPQETQYF. Full variable domain (rest looked up from reference TRBV13 and TRBJ2-5): AAGVIQSPRHLIKEKRETATLKCYPIPRHDTVYWYQQGPGQDPQFLISFYEKMQSDKGSIPDRFSAQQFSDYHSELNMSSLELGDSALYFCASSPLREAPQETQYFGPGTRLLVL.